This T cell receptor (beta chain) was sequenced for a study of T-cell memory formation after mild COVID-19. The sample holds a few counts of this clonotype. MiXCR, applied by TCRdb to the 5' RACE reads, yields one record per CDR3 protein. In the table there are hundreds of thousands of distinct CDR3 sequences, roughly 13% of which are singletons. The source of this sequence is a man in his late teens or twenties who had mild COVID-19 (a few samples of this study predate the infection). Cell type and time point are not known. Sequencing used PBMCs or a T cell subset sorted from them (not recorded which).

The CDR3 DNA follows: TGCGCCAGCAGCTTCGGGACGGCTTACACTGAAGCTTTCTTT. Its translation: CASSFGTAYTEAFF. The V gene is TRBV5-1, the J gene TRBJ1-1, with D perhaps matching TRBD1 (5 bases). This CDR3 spans 14 amino acids. V was cut by 2 bases and J by 3 bases, with 11 bases left in between. Germline CDR1 is SGHRS and CDR2 is YFSETQ.